This paragraph covers one TCR beta chain sequence. The CDR3 is 18 residues long. Germline V gives CDR1 SEHNR, CDR2 FQNEAQ (reference sequence). V was cut by 5 bases and J by 0 bases, with 22 bases left in between. Primers used in a second PCR of about 7 to 12 cycles were a sample-barcoded 5' primer and a J-beta primer mix. One entry per CDR3 protein results from TCRdb running MiXCR on the 5' RACE reads. Among roughly 1,300,000 distinct CDR3 sequences, 59% were seen once, and the ten largest hold over 6.5%. This sample stems from a study of blood T cells in healthy people across ages. The chain joins TRBV7-9 to TRBJ2-5; a possible D gene is TRBD2 (5 bases). The clonotype was recovered from a man between 18 and 29 years old in good health. What was sequenced was blood. CDR3 in DNA: TGTGCCAGCAGCCCAGGCTTTGGACTTAACACGTACCAAGAGACCCAGTACTTC. Translation gives CASSPGFGLNTYQETQYF.